Listed below are T cell receptor beta chains from one sample, sequenced in a study of T-cell reconstitution after alpha-beta-depleted transplantation in children. TCRdb redid the calling of the PCR reads with MiXCR, one entry per CDR3 protein. The sample lists a few hundred thousand distinct CDR3 sequences, 25% to 30% occurring once. Here the sequenced sample was PBMCs, taken before TCRalphabeta/CD19-depleted stem cell transplant. The receptors come from a boy younger than two with Wiskott-Aldrich syndrome, due to receive a stem cell transplant. CDR3s include the opening cysteine and the closing phenylalanine or tryptophan. The order of the fields is D gene, clone size, J gene, V gene, CDR3 protein, CDR3 DNA. D genes are given only for firm matches. Size tells how often a clone was seen (once, few, many) or the class of an expanded clone, and some rows leave it out.

-	few	TRBJ1-1	TRBV5-5	CASSLEALGTEAFF	TGTGCCAGCAGCTTGGAAGCACTGGGGACTGAAGCTTTCTTT
-	few	TRBJ2-7	TRBV20-1	CSARSEQRTGAMLTYEQYF	TGCAGTGCTAGGTCGGAGCAACGGACTGGTGCCATGCTAACCTACGAGCAGTACTTC
TRBD2	-	TRBJ2-1	TRBV6-5	CASKLAGAIHNEQFF	TGTGCCAGCAAACTAGCGGGAGCTATCCACAATGAGCAGTTCTTC
-	-	TRBJ2-4	TRBV11-2	CASSVNPSINQVAKNIQYF	TGTGCCAGCAGCGTCAATCCGTCCATTAACCAGGTAGCCAAAAACATTCAGTACTTC
-	-	TRBJ2-3	TRBV24-1	CATSEGSTDTQYF	TGTGCCACCAGTGAGGGGAGCACAGATACGCAGTATTTT
TRBD1	-	TRBJ2-1	TRBV29-1	CSATGGGGFGYEQFF	TGCAGCGCCACAGGGGGCGGAGGGTTTGGTTATGAGCAGTTCTTC
TRBD2	-	TRBJ2-4	TRBV4-2	CASSQPGLAGGPSNIQYF	TGTGCCAGCAGCCAACCGGGACTAGCGGGAGGGCCGAGTAACATTCAGTACTTC
TRBD2	-	TRBJ2-3	TRBV6-1	CASSDFPSGSGWTDTQYF	TGTGCCAGCAGTGATTTTCCTAGCGGGAGCGGATGGACAGATACGCAGTATTTT
-	-	TRBJ1-2	TRBV6-1	CASSLSGRGGGYTF	TGTGCCAGCAGCTTGTCAGGCAGGGGCGGAGGCTACACCTTC
TRBD1	few	TRBJ1-5	TRBV5-1	CASSEHGTDNQPQHF	TGCGCCAGCAGCGAACATGGGACAGACAATCAGCCCCAGCATTTT
TRBD2	-	TRBJ2-1	TRBV20-1	CSARDERGYPEHNEQFF	TGCAGTGCTAGAGATGAGCGGGGCTATCCCGAGCACAATGAGCAGTTCTTC
TRBD2	-	TRBJ2-1	TRBV5-1	CASSFSTTSGMVSYNEQFF	TGCGCCAGCAGCTTCAGTACGACTAGCGGGATGGTTTCCTACAATGAGCAGTTCTTC
TRBD1	few	TRBJ1-4	TRBV4-1	CASSQAGGEEKLFF	TGCGCCAGCAGCCAAGCAGGGGGCGAAGAAAAACTGTTTTTT
TRBD2	few	TRBJ2-5	TRBV20-1	CSAGGRGLAGQETQYF	TGCAGTGCTGGAGGGCGGGGACTAGCGGGTCAAGAGACCCAGTACTTC
-	few	TRBJ2-2	TRBV7-3	CASSLWGTGELFF	TGTGCCAGCAGCTTATGGGGCACCGGGGAGCTGTTTTTT
TRBD1	few	TRBJ1-1	TRBV10-3	CAISETGTDDTEAFF	TGTGCCATCAGTGAGACCGGGACAGACGACACTGAAGCTTTCTTT
TRBD2	few	TRBJ2-1	TRBV5-1	CASSLTTSGYNEQFF	TGCGCCAGCAGCTTGACGACTAGCGGATACAATGAGCAGTTCTTC
-	-	TRBJ2-2	TRBV11-2	CASSLRGATGELFF	TGTGCCAGCAGCTTAAGAGGGGCCACCGGGGAGCTGTTTTTT
-	-	TRBJ2-3	TRBV3-1	CASSPFGTTDTQYF	TGTGCCAGCAGCCCATTCGGGACCACAGATACGCAGTATTTT
TRBD1	few	TRBJ2-7	TRBV5-1	CASATQGSSYEQYF	TGCGCCAGCGCTACACAGGGGAGCTCCTACGAGCAGTACTTC
-	few	TRBJ1-2	TRBV7-2	CASSSNSGYTF	TGTGCCAGCAGCTCGAACAGTGGCTACACCTTC
TRBD1	-	TRBJ1-1	TRBV27	CASKIGQGGTEAFF	TGTGCCAGCAAAATAGGGCAGGGGGGGACTGAAGCTTTCTTT
TRBD2	-	TRBJ2-6	TRBV7-2	CASSFGGVRANVLTF	TGTGCCAGCAGTTTCGGGGGGGTTAGGGCCAACGTCCTGACTTTC
-	-	TRBJ1-1	TRBV12-3/TRBV12-4	CASSFYRMNTEAFF	TGTGCCAGCAGTTTCTACAGGATGAACACTGAAGCTTTCTTT
-	-	TRBJ2-2	TRBV11-2	CASSVTGRGGLSTGELFF	TGTGCCAGCAGTGTAACAGGCAGGGGGGGTCTGAGCACCGGGGAGCTGTTTTTT
TRBD2	few	TRBJ2-7	TRBV12-3/TRBV12-4	CASTFSGAPSGTSGRGPYEQYF	TGTGCCAGCACCTTTAGCGGGGCACCCTCCGGGACTAGCGGGAGGGGACCCTACGAGCAGTACTTC
TRBD1	-	TRBJ1-2	TRBV20-1	CSARGQDYGYTF	TGCAGTGCTAGGGGACAGGACTATGGCTACACCTTC
TRBD2	-	TRBJ2-1	TRBV20-1	CSGGLARGAFEQFF	TGCAGTGGGGGACTAGCGCGAGGGGCCTTTGAGCAGTTCTTC
TRBD2	-	TRBJ2-3	TRBV20-1	CSARDGTSGIVLDTQYF	TGCAGTGCTAGAGATGGGACTAGCGGGATCGTGTTGGATACGCAGTATTTT
-	few	TRBJ2-2	TRBV29-1	CSAYPRGGELFF	TGCAGCGCGTACCCTAGGGGCGGGGAGCTGTTTTTT
-	-	TRBJ2-1	TRBV20-1	CSARDLATPAINEQFF	TGCAGTGCTAGAGATCTCGCGACTCCAGCAATTAATGAGCAGTTCTTC
-	-	TRBJ2-5	TRBV29-1	CSGYYNEQYF	TGCAGCGGGTACTACAATGAGCAGTACTTC
-	-	TRBJ1-1	TRBV5-1	CASSLQGSLTEAFF	TGCGCCAGCAGCTTGCAGGGGAGTCTCACTGAAGCTTTCTTT
-	-	TRBJ2-2	TRBV5-1	CASSFRRQTGELFF	TGCGCCAGCAGCTTCCGTAGACAGACCGGGGAGCTGTTTTTT
TRBD2	-	TRBJ2-2	TRBV11-2	CASSLRLAGVSGTGELFF	TGTGCCAGCAGCTTACGACTAGCGGGAGTCAGCGGCACCGGGGAGCTGTTTTTT
-	few	TRBJ1-1	TRBV30	CAWSATLNTEAFF	TGTGCCTGGAGTGCAACCCTGAACACTGAAGCTTTCTTT
TRBD1	-	TRBJ2-7	TRBV5-1	CASNPGQGTYEQYF	TGCGCCAGCAACCCGGGACAGGGCACCTACGAGCAGTACTTC
TRBD1	-	TRBJ2-2	TRBV5-1	CASSWTGVTGELFF	TGCGCCAGCAGCTGGACAGGGGTAACCGGGGAGCTGTTTTTT
TRBD2	few	TRBJ2-3	TRBV29-1	CSGLPPGTSSAQYF	TGCAGCGGTTTGCCGCCGGGGACTAGTAGCGCGCAGTATTTT
-	few	TRBJ2-5	TRBV12-3/TRBV12-4	CASSSTAEKETQYF	TGTGCCAGCAGTTCCACAGCGGAGAAAGAGACCCAGTACTTC
TRBD1	few	TRBJ2-1	TRBV20-1	CSASRGLGYNEQFF	TGCAGTGCTAGTAGGGGGCTAGGGTACAATGAGCAGTTCTTC
TRBD2	few	TRBJ2-3	TRBV10-1	CASSEAGGKSDTQYF	TGCGCCAGCAGTGAGGCGGGAGGGAAGTCAGATACGCAGTATTTT
-	-	TRBJ2-1	TRBV12-3/TRBV12-4	CASSLSWISDNEQFF	TGTGCCAGCAGTTTATCGTGGATAAGTGACAATGAGCAGTTCTTC
-	few	TRBJ2-3	TRBV29-1	CSAGPGKDTQYF	TGCAGCGCTGGACCTGGCAAAGATACGCAGTATTTT
-	-	TRBJ2-1	TRBV28	CASSLRGLSYNEQFF	TGTGCCAGCAGCCTCAGGGGTTTGTCCTACAATGAGCAGTTCTTC
TRBD1	-	TRBJ1-3	TRBV7-9	CASSPRQGSSGNTIYF	TGTGCCAGCAGCCCCCGACAGGGGAGCTCTGGAAACACCATATATTTT
-	-	TRBJ2-6	TRBV7-9	CASSLLWPSGANGLTF	TGTGCCAGCAGCTTGTTGTGGCCCTCTGGGGCCAACGGCCTGACTTTC
-	-	TRBJ2-1	TRBV3-1	CACCQGPPGRNEQFF	TGTGCCTGCTGCCAAGGGCCCCCAGGGCGCAATGAGCAGTTCTTC
-	-	TRBJ2-3	TRBV24-1	CATSYRNADTQYF	TGTGCCACCTCGTACAGGAACGCAGATACGCAGTATTTT
TRBD2	-	TRBJ2-7	TRBV7-7	CASSRLAGDEQYF	TGTGCCAGCAGCAGACTAGCGGGAGACGAGCAGTACTTC
TRBD2	-	TRBJ2-2	TRBV27	CASSSTSGRVAGELFF	TGTGCCAGCAGCTCGACTAGCGGGCGAGTCGCCGGGGAGCTGTTTTTT
-	few	TRBJ2-7	TRBV5-1	CASSSVGEQYF	TGCGCCAGCAGCTCGGTGGGCGAGCAGTACTTC
TRBD2	-	TRBJ2-2	TRBV14	CASSLRLAVNTGELFF	TGTGCCAGCAGCCTTCGACTAGCGGTAAACACCGGGGAGCTGTTTTTT
-	few	TRBJ1-6	TRBV20-1	CSARGLSNSPLHF	TGCAGTGCTAGGGGATTGTCCAATTCACCCCTCCACTTT
TRBD2	-	TRBJ2-3	TRBV29-1	CSVETSGSSDTQYF	TGCAGCGTAGAGACTAGCGGGAGTTCAGATACGCAGTATTTT
-	few	TRBJ2-7	TRBV12-3/TRBV12-4	CASSPDSGRSYEQYF	TGTGCCAGCAGTCCGGACAGCGGGCGCTCCTACGAGCAGTACTTC
TRBD1	-	TRBJ2-2	TRBV30	CAWRTGGQNTGELFF	TGTGCCTGGAGAACAGGGGGCCAGAACACCGGGGAGCTGTTTTTT
-	few	TRBJ2-1	TRBV20-1	CSASGRESYNEQFF	TGCAGTGCTAGCGGGAGAGAATCCTACAATGAGCAGTTCTTC